The clone carrying this T cell receptor (beta chain) was seen only a few times. The record originates from a study of cytomegalovirus exposure and HLA in healthy donors. Study information: The study's early data release held tens of millions of unique TCRs from HLA-typed donors.

With 60 Vbeta and 13 Jbeta primers, the PCR was carried out. The method was immunoSEQ multiplex PCR; TCRdb's version includes in-frame clones alone and lacks a portion of them. Here the sample spans about 150,000 clones, 66% being singletons. V lost 4 bases, J lost 3 bases, and 3 bases stayed unmatched. This CDR3 spans 14 amino acids. CDR1 is ENHRY and CDR2 is SYGVKD in the germline V gene. Source material: PBMCs. The chain has TRBV10-3 and TRBJ2-1; 7 nucleotides match TRBD1. The clonotype was recovered from a human donor in good health. CDR3 protein: CAISGQGSYNEQFF. DNA for the CDR3: TGTGCCATCAGTGGACAGGGAAGCTACAATGAGCAGTTCTTC.